These 10 T cell receptor beta chains were sequenced from one sample in a study of T cells in Graves' hyperthyroidism and ophthalmopathy. TCR beta CDR3 regions were amplified from RNA. RT-PCR in the first round (using the HTBI primer set) targeted the TCR CDR3. One entry per CDR3 protein, called by TCRdb with MiXCR from the multiplex PCR reads. The sample includes approximately 520,000 distinct CDR3 sequences, less than 25% of them seen just once. Sequencing was performed on blood. The origin of the receptors is a man aged 18 to 29 with Graves' hyperthyroidism.

The genes are TRBV27 and TRBJ2-3; 7 nucleotides line up with TRBD2. V trimming: 7 bases; J trimming: 6 bases; junction bases outside the gene matches: 10. The CDR3 runs to 14 residues. From germline, CDR1 is MNHEY and CDR2 SMNVEV (reference sequence). For the CDR3, the DNA is TGTGCCAGCACCATAGGCGGGGGTGGCGATACGCAGTATTTT. Residues: CASTIGGGGDTQYF.

The CDR3 DNA reads as TGTGCCAGCAGCGGGGCCGGACTCACTGAAGCTTTCTTT. The encoded protein is CASSGAGLTEAFF. J is TRBJ1-1 and V is TRBV9; D call uncertain. Trimming took 3 bases from V and 4 from J, leaving 10 bases between them. Per germline, CDR1 SGDLS and CDR2 YYNGEE. The CDR3 sequence is 13 residues long. The entire variable domain, with the rest obtained from reference TRBV9 and TRBJ1-1, is as follows: DSGVTQTPKHLITATGQRVTLRCSPRSGDLSVYWYQQSLDQGLQFLIQYYNGEERAKGNILERFSAQQFPDLHSELNLSSLELGDSALYFCASSGAGLTEAFFGQGTRLTVV.

This rearrangement joins TRBV27 to TRBJ2-6; D is perhaps TRBD1 (5 bases). This CDR3 has 13 residues. Germline V gene data show CDR1 as MNHEY and CDR2 as SMNVEV (reference sequence). Trimming took off 10 bases at V and 4 bases at J, with 11 bases between the two ends. Here the CDR3 DNA reads TGTGCCACCGCAGGGCAGGGGGCCAACGTCCTGACTTTC. As protein: CATAGQGANVLTF.

The V gene is TRBV10-3, the J gene TRBJ2-5; 9 bases agree with TRBD2. Germline CDR1 reads ENHRY; CDR2 reads SYGVKD. J lost 1 base, V lost 3 bases, and 3 bases had no gene match. The CDR3 extends over 15 amino acids. The CDR3 bases are TGTGCCATCAGTGAAGGTAGCGGGGGCCAAGAGACCCAGTACTTC. Translation: CAISEGSGGQETQYF.

This chain links TRBV9 with TRBJ2-7, with 8 bases that match TRBD1. The germline V gene has CDR1 SGDLS and CDR2 YYNGEE. Unmatched junction bases numbered 6, after V lost 4 bases and J lost 3 bases. The CDR3 has 14 residues. CDR3 sequence reads: CASSPTGDIYEQYF. CDR3 nucleotide sequence: TGTGCCAGCAGCCCGACAGGGGATATCTACGAGCAGTACTTC.

Notes on this clonotype: One junction end disagrees with the germline gene, perhaps due to a read error. The genes are TRBV5-4 and TRBJ2-5; a possible D gene is TRBD1 (7 bases). The length of the CDR3 is 15 residues. Per germline, CDR1 SGHNT and CDR2 YYREEE (reference sequence). CDR3: CTSSLARGVGETQYF. CDR3 DNA sequence: TGTACCAGCAGCTTGGCCAGGGGGGTTGGAGAGACCCAGTACTTC.

A word on this clonotype: A much larger clone differs by one base, so this may be a read error. The CDR3 does not end in the conserved phenylalanine or tryptophan, so this is likely a read error. This chain links TRBV20-1 with TRBJ1-3; tentative D call: TRBD1 (6 bases). Trimming took 4 bases from V and 3 from J, leaving 10 bases between them. This CDR3 has 13 amino acids. Germline CDR1 and CDR2: DFQATT and SNEGSKA (reference sequence). CDR3 sequence: CSATPGVGNTIYL. DNA of the CDR3: TGCAGTGCTACCCCAGGGGTTGGAAACACCATATATTTG.

This clonotype was recorded a few times. CDR3 in DNA: TGTGCCAGCAAGGGTACAGTAAGCTCCTACGAGCAGTACTTC. Amino acids: CASKGTVSSYEQYF. V usage is TRBV6-1 and J usage is TRBJ2-7, with no clear D. With 7 bases removed from V and 0 bases from J, the gap between germline ends came to 13 bases. The CDR3 loop spans 14 amino acids. Germline V gene data show CDR1 as MNHNS and CDR2 as SASEGT.

This clonotype was observed at least ten times. The chain uses TRBV14 and TRBJ2-7; 7 bases are shared with TRBD1. CDR1 is SGHDN, CDR2 FVKESK, per germline. The CDR3 has 16 amino acids. Trimming took 1 base from V and 2 from J; bases not matched to a gene: 8. CDR3: CASSQGHPGGAYEQYF. CDR3 DNA: TGTGCCAGCAGCCAAGGCCATCCAGGGGGAGCCTACGAGCAGTACTTC.

At least ten counts were recorded for this clonotype. The V gene is TRBV11-2, the J gene TRBJ2-7; 7 bases are shared with TRBD1. The V and J ends lost 0 bases and 6 bases, in that order; junction bases with no gene match: 5. Germline V lookup: CDR1 SGHAT, CDR2 FQNNGV. The CDR3 is made up of 14 amino acids. CDR3 in DNA: TGTGCCAGCAGCTTAGATCGGGACAGTCGCGAGCAGTACTTC. It encodes CASSLDRDSREQYF.